The rows below give T cell receptor beta chains drawn from one sample of a study of T cells in Graves' hyperthyroidism and ophthalmopathy. TCRdb reprocessed the multiplex PCR reads via MiXCR and lists one record per CDR3 protein. The sample has roughly 250,000 distinct CDR3 sequences; about 20% are singletons. The source material was blood. The receptor set was obtained from a man in his thirties or forties with Graves' ophthalmopathy. CDR3s include the opening cysteine and the closing phenylalanine or tryptophan. Fields, in order: D gene, clone size, J gene, V gene, CDR3 protein, CDR3 DNA. A D gene is named only where the DNA matches it firmly. Only some rows state a clone size, as once, few, many or a class for expanded clones.

- | few | TRBJ1-1 | TRBV28 | CASSLAGTNTEAFF | TGTGCCAGCAGTTTAGCCGGGACAAACACTGAAGCTTTCTTT
TRBD2 | - | TRBJ2-1 | TRBV9 | CASSVEGLAGNEQFF | TGTGCCAGCAGCGTAGAAGGGCTAGCGGGAAATGAGCAGTTCTTC
- | many | TRBJ2-3 | TRBV12-3/TRBV12-4 | CASSRDNTDTQYF | TGTGCCAGCAGTCGTGACAACACAGATACGCAGTATTTT
TRBD2 | - | TRBJ2-1 | TRBV12-3/TRBV12-4 | CASSFTAGVINEQFF | TGTGCCAGCAGTTTTACAGCGGGAGTAATCAATGAGCAGTTCTTC
TRBD1 | many | TRBJ2-1 | TRBV18 | CASRQGQVEQFF | TGTGCCAGCAGACAGGGGCAGGTTGAGCAGTTCTTC
- | - | TRBJ2-3 | TRBV14 | CASSQVGTDTQYF | TGTGCCAGCAGCCAAGTAGGAACAGATACGCAGTATTTT
- | many | TRBJ1-6 | TRBV11-2 | CASSRDRSGSPLHF | TGTGCCAGCAGCAGAGACAGGTCTGGCTCACCCCTCCACTTT
- | - | TRBJ1-6 | TRBV28 | CASSPTPYNSPLHF | TGTGCCAGCAGTCCGACACCGTATAATTCACCCCTCCACTTT
TRBD2 | - | TRBJ2-2 | TRBV3-1 | CASSQPVAGNTGELFF | TGTGCCAGCAGCCAGCCCGTAGCGGGTAACACCGGGGAGCTGTTTTTT
- | - | TRBJ2-5 | TRBV25-1 | CASSVGRETQYF | TGTGCCAGCAGTGTGGGAAGAGAGACCCAGTACTTC
- | once | TRBJ1-5 | TRBV6-5 | CASSSSKNQPHHF | TGTGCCAGCAGTTCCTCCAAGAATCAGCCCCACCATTTT
- | few | TRBJ2-7 | TRBV12-3/TRBV12-4 | CASTSGGGRTYEQYF | TGTGCCAGCACTTCCGGGGGCGGAAGGACCTACGAGCAGTACTTC
- | - | TRBJ1-5 | TRBV2 | CASSGSGGNQPQHF | TGTGCCAGCAGTGGGAGCGGGGGCAATCAGCCCCAGCATTTT
TRBD1 | many | TRBJ2-7 | TRBV30 | CAWRDRYEQYF | TGTGCCTGGAGGGACAGGTACGAGCAGTACTTC
- | - | TRBJ2-1 | TRBV12-3/TRBV12-4 | CASRRSRMEFF | TGTGCCAGCAGACGTAGCAGGATGGAGTTCTTC
- | - | TRBJ1-1 | TRBV7-9 | CASSPRISNTEAFF | TGTGCCAGCAGCCCAAGGATCTCGAACACTGAAGCTTTCTTT
TRBD1 | - | TRBJ2-5 | TRBV24-1 | CATSGQAGPETQYF | TGTGCCACCTCTGGACAGGCGGGTCCAGAGACCCAGTACTTC
TRBD1 | many | TRBJ1-4 | TRBV12-3/TRBV12-4 | CASNISRTGCGGMAEKLFF | TGTGCCAGCAATATTTCCCGGACAGGGTGTGGTGGGATGGCAGAAAAACTGTTTTTT
- | - | TRBJ1-6 | TRBV6-1 | CASSRGNSPLHF | TGTGCCAGCAGCAGGGGAAACTCACCCCTCCACTTT
- | few | TRBJ1-5 | TRBV6-1 | CASRSEYSNQPQHF | TGTGCCAGCAGATCAGAGTATAGCAATCAGCCCCAGCATTTT
TRBD1 | many | TRBJ2-3 | TRBV11-2 | CASSSPPGIGGASTDTQYF | TGTGCCAGCAGCTCCCCCCCGGGGATAGGGGGCGCAAGCACAGATACGCAGTATTTT
- | few | TRBJ1-1 | TRBV20-1 | CSARYLGTANTEAFF | TGCAGTGCTAGGTATTTAGGGACCGCGAACACTGAAGCTTTCTTT
- | few | TRBJ2-7 | TRBV12-3/TRBV12-4 | CASSSDDRLIYEQYF | TGTGCCAGCAGTTCCGACGACAGGCTGATCTACGAGCAGTACTTC
- | few | TRBJ1-1 | TRBV5-1 | CASSQGHSLNTEAFF | TGCGCCAGCAGCCAAGGACATTCCTTGAACACTGAAGCTTTCTTT
- | - | TRBJ2-4 | TRBV7-9 | CASSLEGANIQYF | TGTGCCAGCAGCTTAGAAGGAGCGAACATTCAGTACTTC
- | - | TRBJ2-5 | TRBV14 | CASSDQAYQETQYF | TGTGCCAGCTCCGACCAGGCGTACCAAGAGACCCAGTACTTC
- | few | TRBJ2-7 | TRBV19 | CASSYRRGPYEQYF | TGTGCCAGTAGTTATCGGAGGGGGCCGTACGAGCAGTACTTC
- | - | TRBJ1-2 | TRBV2 | CASSDRIYGYTF | TGTGCCAGCAGTGACAGAATCTATGGCTACACCTTC
- | - | TRBJ2-1 | TRBV9 | CASSISGGSNEQFF | TGTGCCAGCAGTATATCCGGAGGCAGCAATGAGCAGTTCTTC
TRBD1 | few | TRBJ2-2 | TRBV27 | CASSLFGTGVTGELFF | TGTGCCAGCAGTTTATTCGGGACAGGGGTCACCGGGGAGCTGTTTTTT
TRBD2 | few | TRBJ2-2 | TRBV4-2 | CASSSGGAGDTGELFF | TGTGCCAGCAGCTCCGGTGGAGCGGGAGACACCGGGGAGCTGTTTTTT
TRBD2 | few | TRBJ2-1 | TRBV7-2 | CASSSNSPGLAFAEQFF | TGTGCCAGCAGCTCAAACTCCCCGGGACTAGCTTTTGCTGAGCAGTTCTTC
TRBD2 | many | TRBJ2-1 | TRBV7-2 | CASSLGLAGGSYNEQFF | TGTGCCAGCAGCTTGGGACTAGCGGGAGGTTCCTACAATGAGCAGTTCTTC
- | many | TRBJ2-2 | TRBV12-3/TRBV12-4 | CASSLARNTGELFF | TGTGCCAGCAGTTTGGCGAGGAACACCGGGGAGCTGTTTTTT
TRBD2 | many | TRBJ2-7 | TRBV11-2 | CSSGYTYEQYF | TGTTCTAGCGGATACACCTACGAGCAGTACTTC
- | many | TRBJ1-1 | TRBV2 | CASRRAGNTEAFF | TGTGCCAGCCGGCGCGCGGGCAACACTGAAGCTTTCTTT